In its sample, the clone carrying this T cell receptor beta chain was seen a few times. What it binds is unknown. The time point denotes: late sampling 161 to 241 days after vaccination in a few convalescent patients. Treatment meaning: roughly 10-day PBMC culture with coronavirus spike peptide pools or control peptides (ViraFEST assay). Using peptide pools, antigen-specific T cells were expanded in ViraFEST before TCRs were sequenced. The authors cultured two million PBMCs per well with about 10 IU/ml IL-2 and about 9.4 ug/ml peptide pools. There are 15 residues in the CDR3. The V and J ends lost 6 bases and 7 bases respectively, with 19 bases between them. The germline CDR1 and CDR2 sequences are MNHEY and SMNVEV (reference sequence). The Oncomine TCR Beta short-read assay was applied to DNA of cultured CD4+ T cells. TCRdb analysed the PCR reads with MiXCR anew, one entry per CDR3 protein. Here the sample spans tens of thousands of distinct CDR3 sequences, about a third being singletons.

This sample was included in a study of vaccination and CD4 T cells after COVID-19. Study in general: Four females and six males made up the convalescents, two of whom were Hispanic. Once vaccinated, a few convalescent patients provided samples at day 14 and again at days 161 to 241 post-vaccination.

Sequences were derived from CD4+ T cells from blood, cultured in vitro, sampled about 7 months after SARS-CoV-2 vaccination. The receptor's source is a human donor who had recovered from COVID-19. The chain is built from TRBV27 and TRBJ1-5; D possibly corresponds to TRBD1 (6 bases). The CDR3 is CASREEGRGDQPQHF. CDR3 coding DNA: TGTGCCAGCAGGGAAGAGGGCAGGGGTGACCAGCCCCAGCATTTT.